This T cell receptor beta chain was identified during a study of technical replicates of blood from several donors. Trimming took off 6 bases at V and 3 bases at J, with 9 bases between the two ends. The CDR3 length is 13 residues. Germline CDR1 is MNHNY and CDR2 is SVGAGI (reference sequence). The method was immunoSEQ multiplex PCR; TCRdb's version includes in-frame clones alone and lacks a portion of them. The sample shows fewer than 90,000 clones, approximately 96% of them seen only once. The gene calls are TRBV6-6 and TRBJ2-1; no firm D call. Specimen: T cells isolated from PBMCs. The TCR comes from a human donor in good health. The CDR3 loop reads CASRASDYNEQFF. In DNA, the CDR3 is TGTGCCAGCAGGGCCAGTGACTACAATGAGCAGTTCTTC.